This T cell receptor beta chain came from a study of blood T cell repertoires in COVID-19. Sequenced by immunoSEQ multiplex PCR; TCRdb stores in-frame clones only, minus some. The sample yields approximately 350,000 clones, 75% to 90% seen once. This TCR derives from a woman aged 45-59 years who had recovered from COVID-19. Sample: PBMCs or T cells enriched from blood (not recorded which).

The CDR3 region is CASSPGTVNNQPQHF. In DNA, the CDR3 is TGTGCCAGCAGCCCCGGGACAGTTAACAATCAGCCCCAGCATTTT. This sequence joins TRBV27 and TRBJ1-5, with 7 nucleotides matching TRBD1. Looked up from germline, CDR1 is MNHEY and CDR2 is SMNVEV (reference sequence). This CDR3 has 15 amino acids. V lost 6 bases, J lost 3 bases, and 8 bases stayed unmatched.